This TCR beta chain was sequenced during a study of Ad26.COV2.S vaccination and SARS-CoV-2 variants (dated by TCRdb to 2020 to 2022). About the investigation overall: Vaccine-arm donors were drawn from COV1001, a multicentre, randomized, double-blind, placebo-controlled phase I-IIa trial of Ad26.COV2.S in healthy adults. The TCR-sequenced set comprised around 30 samples: approximately 19 Ad26.COV2.S vaccine recipients, 5 placebo recipients and 8 SARS-CoV-2 convalescent individuals. Ad26.COV2.S was administered intramuscularly at a dose of 5x10^10 or 1x10^11 viral particles, either as one shot or as two shots given 56 days apart. Blinding of investigators to trial group allocation was maintained during experiments and outcome assessment. Participants in the trial were split at random into five groups of five each, receiving low-dose or high-dose Ad26.COV2.S once or twice, or else placebo on both occasions. Sequencing of the TCRbeta repertoire served to evaluate the specificity and breadth of SARS-CoV-2-reactive T cell receptors following Ad26.COV2.S vaccination. Beyond this particular receptor, the publication reports: It was noted by the authors that total T cell responses may have been underestimated by the TCR breadth and depth analyses. After vaccination, spike-specific CD8+ and CD4+ T cell responses were reported to show substantial breadth. The study was not powered to compare responses between vaccine doses or regimens. Higher spike-specific TCR breadth was observed in Ad26.COV2.S recipients than in placebo recipients (P = 0.0014). Comparable non-spike TCR breadth was observed between vaccine and placebo recipients, consistent with only spike being contained in the vaccine.

From its cysteine to its phenylalanine, the CDR3 spans 15 amino acids. The only DNA kept is the CDR3, 45 bases in frame from the first base. Looking up the germline V gene (reference sequence) yields CDR1 SGHKS and CDR2 YYEKEE. V is reduced by 2 bases and J by 0 bases, leaving a spacing of 9 bases between them. Reading the label with the study, this specimen's treatment or condition is: roughly 19 received Ad26.COV2.S at low or high dose, single or two shots; 5 received placebo; per-sample allocation not given. For vaccine and placebo recipients, repertoires were sequenced using samples collected on day 63 after the first injection. Cohort 1b enrolled about two dozen adults aged 18-55 years at a single site in Boston, USA, between 29 July and 7 August 2020. Ad26.COV2.S was a replication-incompetent adenovirus type 26 vector expressing a prefusion-stabilized SARS-CoV-2 spike protein from the original Wuhan strain.

About this clone: The clone's antigen remains unknown. Base-call qualities are not available, and no considerably larger clone is one nucleotide away.

The immunoSEQ Assay was used to sequence TCRbeta CDR3 regions. After extraction, genomic DNA underwent amplification by bias-controlled multiplex PCR, followed by high-throughput sequencing. As for how the authors treated the data: To quantify the absolute abundance of each unique TCRbeta CDR3 region, sequences were collapsed and filtered. T cell fraction was estimated by normalizing TCRbeta template counts to usable DNA, which was measured by amplifying reference genes present in all nucleated cells. Repertoire TCRs were annotated as SARS-CoV-2-specific by exact matching of V gene, CDR3 amino acid sequence and J gene to a known reactive TCR set. The reference SARS-CoV-2 TCR set was derived from MIRA and filtered for enrichment in COVID-19-positive ImmuneCODE repertoires, a step that removed public or cross-reactive TCRs. Drawing on the MIRA antigens, annotated TCRs were analysed further at the level of specific ORF or position within ORF. Breadth was defined as annotated unique rearrangements over total unique productive rearrangements; depth was the summed frequency of those rearrangements. Two-sided Wilcoxon rank-sum tests were applied when comparing TCR breadth between groups. The immuneACCESS repertoire file appears here via TCRdb, limited to in-frame rearrangements. These files lack a portion of the clones; in checked studies, under half of the deficit traces to unresolved V genes, and the cause of the others is not known. The V and J calls and clone size are taken from that table; D and trimming were inferred from the DNA. In this sample the table shows about half a million clones, roughly nine tenths of which occur a single time. About 1.5% of the sample is taken by the ten largest.

Sequenced material: peripheral blood, taken in a trial of Ad26.COV2.S vaccine versus placebo. The clonotype comes from a person aged 18-65 years who received the Ad26.COV2.S COVID-19 vaccine or a placebo. The V and J segments used are TRBV5-5 and TRBJ1-5; there is no confident call for the D gene. The CDR3 region reads CASSLGDNSNQPQHF. The DNA sequence is as follows: TGTGCCAGCAGCTTAGGTGACAATAGCAATCAGCCCCAGCATTTT.